Following are 17 T cell receptor beta chains from one sample sequenced in a study of T cells after posttransplantation cyclophosphamide (dated by TCRdb to the mid-2010s). The control cohort was about a dozen patients given myeloablative marrow transplants with methotrexate plus a calcineurin inhibitor, sampled 1 year after transplant. The library was made by the immunoSEQ multiplex PCR assay. The table was pulled from immuneACCESS by TCRdb, which kept in-frame rearrangements only. Such tables lose some clones; where checked, under half of the loss comes from unresolved V genes, and the rest has no known cause. The sample includes roughly 16,000 clones, with approximately 81% observed a single time. Around 27% of the sample goes to the ten largest clones. Sequencing used PBMCs, obtained after allogeneic stem cell transplant with calcineurin inhibitor and methotrexate. All receptors come from a female patient between 18 and 30 years old who received an allogeneic stem cell transplant from an unrelated donor, was CMV-positive, and had acute and chronic GVHD. Some T cells present after a transplant may be cells of the graft donor.

V usage is TRBV7-8 and J usage is TRBJ2-1; 10 nucleotides align to TRBD2. CDR1 is SGHVS and CDR2 is FQNEAQ in the germline V gene. The length of the CDR3 is 15 residues. The V gene end was trimmed by 8 bases and the J gene end by 3 bases; junction bases not matched to a gene: 7. CDR3 nucleotides: TGTGCCAGCTACCAACTAGCGGGACTCTACAATGAGCAGTTCTTC. Translated: CASYQLAGLYNEQFF.

This clone is a singleton in its sample. The chain is built from TRBV13 and TRBJ2-2, with 7 bases lining up with TRBD1. Germline CDR1 reads PRHDT; CDR2 reads FYEKMQ (reference sequence). The CDR3 spans 15 residues. The V and J ends lost 5 bases and 4 bases, in that order; junction bases with no gene match: 7. CDR3 sequence (DNA): TGTGCCAGCAGCACGTCGACAGGGTCCACCGGGGAGCTGTTTTTT. Translation: CASSTSTGSTGELFF. Combining the CDR3 with reference TRBV13 and TRBJ2-2 gives the whole variable domain AAGVIQSPRHLIKEKRETATLKCYPIPRHDTVYWYQQGPGQDPQFLISFYEKMQSDKGSIPDRFSAQQFSDYHSELNMSSLELGDSALYFCASSTSTGSTGELFFGEGSRLTVL.

The chain joins TRBV27 to TRBJ2-7, with 9 bases aligning to TRBD1. CDR1 MNHEY and CDR2 SMNVEV come from the germline V gene (reference sequence). The J segment lost 3 bases and the V segment lost 8 bases, leaving 8 bases of the junction unmatched. This CDR3 has 14 residues. CDR3 nucleotides: TGTGCCAGCGGATCCGGGACAGGGTTCTACGAGCAGTACTTC. Translating gives CASGSGTGFYEQYF.

CDR3 residues: CASSFAYEQYF. Written as DNA, the CDR3 is TGTGCCAGCAGTTTCGCCTACGAGCAGTACTTC. The chain has TRBV28 and TRBJ2-7; D ambiguous. Germline assignment: CDR1 MDHEN and CDR2 SYDVKM. The CDR3 has 11 residues. V was cut by 3 bases and J by 2 bases, with 2 bases left in between.

This chain uses TRBV9 with TRBJ2-5; maybe TRBD1 (5 bases). Near its end, the DNA agrees better with TRBJ2-7, so the J call may be wrong. CDR1 and CDR2 from the germline V gene are SGDLS and YYNGEE. The CDR3 has 14 amino acids. The CDR3 DNA is TGTGCCAGCAGCGTAGGTAGCAGGGCCTACGAGCAGTACTTC. It yields the protein CASSVGSRAYEQYF.

The chain combines TRBV29-1 with TRBJ2-7, with D perhaps matching TRBD1 (5 bases). The CDR3 has 13 residues. The V end was cut by 4 bases, the J end by 4 bases, with 14 bases between. CDR1 and CDR2 from the germline V gene are SQVTM and ANQGSEA. The CDR3 here is CSVVPQDPYEQYF. The DNA for the CDR3 is TGCAGCGTTGTCCCACAGGACCCTTACGAGCAGTACTTC.

The chain uses TRBV29-1 and TRBJ2-7; 11 nucleotides align to TRBD1. This CDR3 contains 14 residues. Trimming cost V 5 bases and J 6 bases; bases outside gene matches: 9. CDR1 and CDR2 from the germline V gene are SQVTM and ANQGSEA. This CDR3 reads CSVLAGTGGGEQYF. The CDR3 DNA follows: TGCAGCGTTCTCGCGGGGACAGGGGGTGGCGAGCAGTACTTC.

This chain uses TRBV2 with TRBJ1-2; TRBD1 matches at 7 bases. The CDR3 length is 12 residues. Germline V gene sequence: CDR1 SNHLY, CDR2 FYNNEI. With 0 bases clipped from V and 13 bases from J, the junction kept 5 bases outside the gene matches. The CDR3 DNA reads TGTGCCAGCAGTGAAGCGCAAGGGGGCATCACCTTC. Protein sequence: CASSEAQGGITF.

This chain uses TRBV28 with TRBJ2-1; 9 nucleotides align to TRBD2. Looked up from germline, CDR1 is MDHEN and CDR2 is SYDVKM. V lost 7 bases and J lost 4; bases outside the gene matches: 14. This CDR3 comprises 17 residues. This CDR3 reads CASNLRASGAKYNEQFF. Here the CDR3 DNA reads TGTGCCAGCAACCTCAGGGCTAGCGGGGCAAAATACAATGAGCAGTTCTTC.

This clone was recorded once. This chain links TRBV11-2 with TRBJ1-6, with 10 bases aligning to TRBD1. Unmatched junction bases numbered 7, after V lost 4 bases and J lost 7 bases. The CDR3 contains 16 residues. CDR1 and CDR2 (germline): SGHAT, FQNNGV. This chain's CDR3 is CASSSGQGDWNSPLHF. Here the CDR3 DNA reads TGTGCCAGCAGCTCCGGACAGGGGGATTGGAATTCACCCCTCCACTTT. The full variable domain, with the rest looked up from reference TRBV11-2 and TRBJ1-6, is EAGVAQSPRYKIIEKRQSVAFWCNPISGHATLYWYQQILGQGPKLLIQFQNNGVVDDSQLPKDRFSAERLKGVDSTLKIQPAKLEDSAVYLCASSSGQGDWNSPLHFGNGTRLTVT.

The rearrangement joins TRBV6-4 to TRBJ2-7, with D maybe TRBD2 (6 bases). With 2 bases removed from V and 2 bases from J, the gap between germline ends came to 16 bases. Per germline, CDR1 MRHNA and CDR2 SNTAGT. This CDR3 contains 16 residues. The CDR3: CASSDGAELAAYEQYF. In nucleotides, the CDR3 is TGTGCCAGCAGTGACGGGGCGGAACTAGCTGCCTACGAGCAGTACTTC.

The chain combines TRBV7-9 with TRBJ2-3; D uncertain. CDR3 length equals 12 residues. Germline-derived CDR1 and CDR2 are SEHNR and FQNEAQ (reference sequence). Trimming cost V 6 bases and J 0 bases, with 4 bases left between them. CDR3 sequence: CASRASTDTQYF. In DNA, the CDR3 is TGTGCCAGCAGGGCTAGCACAGATACGCAGTATTTT.

This clone has a single count. The chain has TRBV7-6 and TRBJ2-5, with D possibly matching TRBD1 (7 bases). The last part of the DNA fits TRBJ2-7 better; the J call may be wrong. CDR3 length: 14 residues. Germline lookup yields CDR1 SGHVS and CDR2 FNYEAQ. The CDR3 reads CASSLGAGGYEQYF. In DNA form, the CDR3 reads TGTGCCAGCAGCTTAGGGGCAGGGGGGTACGAGCAGTACTTC.

The chain couples TRBV29-1 to TRBJ2-5; TRBD1 agrees at 7 bases. V was clipped by 3 bases and J by 5 bases; unmatched bases: 3. The CDR3 is 12 amino acids. Germline CDR1 and CDR2: SQVTM and ANQGSEA. CDR3 sequence reads: CSVDRGKETQYF. The CDR3 DNA follows: TGCAGCGTTGACAGGGGGAAGGAGACCCAGTACTTC.

This clone appeared a single time. The chain couples TRBV6-6 to TRBJ2-7; 7 nucleotides line up with TRBD1. The CDR3 loop spans 14 amino acids. Germline V lookup: CDR1 MNHNY, CDR2 SVGAGI (reference sequence). Losses at the gene ends were 4 bases for V and 3 bases for J; bases not matched to a gene: 6. The CDR3 sequence: CASSSDREVYEQYF. The CDR3 nucleotides read TGTGCCAGCAGTTCCGACAGGGAAGTCTACGAGCAGTACTTC.

The J gene is TRBJ2-7, the V gene TRBV18, with 12 nucleotides matching TRBD1. CDR3 length equals 15 residues. CDR1 and CDR2 from the germline V gene are KGHSH and LQKENI. V dropped 3 bases and J dropped 4; count of bases not matched to a gene: 4. CDR3: CASSPGQGAFYEQYF. The CDR3 DNA reads as TGTGCCAGCTCACCGGGACAGGGGGCCTTTTACGAGCAGTACTTC. Complete variable domain (other parts from reference TRBV18 and TRBJ2-7): NAGVMQNPRHLVRRRGQEARLRCSPMKGHSHVYWYRQLPEEGLKFMVYLQKENIIDESGMPKERFSAEFPKEGPSILRIQQVVRGDSAAYFCASSPGQGAFYEQYFGPGTRLTVT.

This clone appeared a single time. The DNA for the CDR3 is TGTGCCAGCAGCTTAGAGGGAGGGAAATCCTACGAGCAGTACTTC. Translating gives CASSLEGGKSYEQYF. The J gene is TRBJ2-7, the V gene TRBV7-6; 7 bases align to TRBD2. CDR1 is SGHVS, CDR2 FNYEAQ, per germline. The CDR3 sequence is 15 residues long. Germline trimming cut 1 base from V and 1 base from J; bases unmatched to any gene: 4.